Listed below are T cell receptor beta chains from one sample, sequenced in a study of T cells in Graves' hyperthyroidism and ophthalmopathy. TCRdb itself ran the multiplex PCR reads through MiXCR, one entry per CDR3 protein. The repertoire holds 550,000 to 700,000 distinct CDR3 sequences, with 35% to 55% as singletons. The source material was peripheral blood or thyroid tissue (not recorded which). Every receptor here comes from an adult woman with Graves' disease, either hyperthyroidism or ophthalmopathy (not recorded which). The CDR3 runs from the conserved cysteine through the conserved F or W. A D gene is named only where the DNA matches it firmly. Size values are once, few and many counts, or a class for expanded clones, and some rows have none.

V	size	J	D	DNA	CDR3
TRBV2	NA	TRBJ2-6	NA	TGTGCCATCCCCCTCAGGGACCCCGCCTCTGGGGCCAACGTCCTGACTTTC	CAIPLRDPASGANVLTF
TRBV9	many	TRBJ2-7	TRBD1	TGTGCCAGCAGTGCCGGGACAGGGGGCTCCTACGAGCAGTACTTC	CASSAGTGGSYEQYF
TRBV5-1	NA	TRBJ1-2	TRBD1	TGCGCCAGCAGCTTACTACAGGGGGCTGGCTATGGCTACACCTTC	CASSLLQGAGYGYTF
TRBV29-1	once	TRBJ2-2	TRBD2	TGCAGCGCTGGACTAGCGGCGAACACCGGGGAGCTGTTTTTT	CSAGLAANTGELFF
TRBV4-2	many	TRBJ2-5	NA	TGTGCCAGCAGCCAAGATCAGATCCAAGAGACCCAGTACTTC	CASSQDQIQETQYF
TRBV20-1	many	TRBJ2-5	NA	TGCAGTGCCAGGACGGCGCGGGAGACCCAGTACTTC	CSARTARETQYF
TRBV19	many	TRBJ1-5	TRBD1	TGTGCCAGTAGGCCGGGACAGACATATAGCAATCAGCCCCAGCATTTT	CASRPGQTYSNQPQHF
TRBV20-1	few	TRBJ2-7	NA	TGCAGTGCTAGGCGCGGGCAGTACTTC	CSARRGQYF
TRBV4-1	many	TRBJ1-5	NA	TGCGCCAGCGCCCCGACAAGCAATCAGCCCCAGCATTTT	CASAPTSNQPQHF
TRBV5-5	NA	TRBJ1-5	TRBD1	TGTGCCAGCAGCTGGGGGACAGGGGTAACTCAGCCCCAGCATTTT	CASSWGTGVTQPQHF
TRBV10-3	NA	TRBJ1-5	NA	TGTGCCGTATCGGCCCAGGGCAATCAGCCCCAGCATTTT	CAVSAQGNQPQHF